One sample yielded the 8 T cell receptor beta chains listed below, sequenced in a study of CD8+ T cells in alopecia areata. RNA, once extracted, was reverse transcribed into cDNA for use as the sequencing template. This table comes from immunoSEQ multiplex PCR, and its TCRdb copy is limited to in-frame clones, with some not included. The table includes about 200,000 clones, approximately 53% detected once. Sequencing input: CD8+ T cells sorted from blood. The receptors come from a human donor in good health.

The table lists this clone with a count of one. The chain recombines TRBV7-6 with TRBJ1-6, with D possibly matching TRBD1 (5 bases). This CDR3 has 12 amino acids. Per the germline V gene, CDR1 is SGHVS and CDR2 is FNYEAQ. Trimming removed 4 bases at V and 10 bases at J, with 8 bases between. The CDR3 nucleotides are TGTGCCAGCAGCTCCGGGACCTCACCCCTCCACTTT. This translates into CASSSGTSPLHF.

This chain links TRBV15 with TRBJ1-5; D is unresolved. The germline V gene has CDR1 LNHNV and CDR2 YYDKDF (reference sequence). The CDR3 consists of 14 residues. Trimming pared 1 base from V and 0 bases from J, leaving 4 bases between. The CDR3 loop is CATSRGSSNQPQHF. DNA for the CDR3: TGTGCCACCAGCAGAGGAAGTAGCAATCAGCCCCAGCATTTT.

The chain has TRBV7-2 and TRBJ2-4; D unclear. The V gene's germline CDR1 is SGHTA and CDR2 FQGNSA. The CDR3 covers 12 residues. V was pared by 9 bases and J by 7 bases, with 13 bases between. This chain's CDR3 is CARSLDGNIQYF. CDR3 nucleotides: TGTGCCAGATCCCTGGACGGCAACATTCAGTACTTC.

This clone occurred a few times. Other DNA sequences in this sample translate to the same CDR3. V gene TRBV4-1 combines with J gene TRBJ1-4; TRBD1 matches at 10 bases. With V trimmed by 4 bases and J by 6 bases, 2 bases remained unmatched. This CDR3 has 14 amino acids. Germline V gene lookup returns CDR1 MGHRA and CDR2 YSYEKL. As DNA, the CDR3 is TGCGCCAGCAGCCGCGGGACAGGGGATGAAAAACTGTTTTTT. Protein: CASSRGTGDEKLFF.

V is TRBV5-1 and J is TRBJ2-3; TRBD2 aligns across 8 bases. Trimming took 2 bases from V and 3 from J; bases not matched to a gene: 8. CDR1 and CDR2 (germline): SGHRS, YFSETQ. The CDR3 spans 16 residues. The CDR3, as DNA: TGCGCCAGCAGCTTTTCGGGGGGGCCGGCAACAGATACGCAGTATTTT. Protein sequence: CASSFSGGPATDTQYF.

In its sample, this clone was seen a few times. The CDR3 DNA sequence: TGTGCCAGCAGCTTAGTAGGGGGACAGAACACTGAAGCTTTCTTT. Translated: CASSLVGGQNTEAFF. J is TRBJ1-1 and V is TRBV7-2, with D maybe TRBD1 (6 bases). There are 15 residues in the CDR3. Between the trimmed V and J ends, which lost 1 base and 1 base, there was a span of 10 bases. CDR1 is SGHTA, CDR2 FQGNSA, per germline.

V is TRBV10-3 and J is TRBJ2-5; D uncertain. This CDR3 region has 13 residues. Germline V CDR1 and CDR2: ENHRY, SYGVKD. The V end was cut by 4 bases, the J end by 1 base, with 7 bases between. This chain's CDR3 is CAISGTLQETQYF. The CDR3 nucleotides read TGTGCCATCAGTGGTACACTCCAAGAGACCCAGTACTTC.

The chain employs TRBV5-1 and TRBJ1-1; D is ambiguous. Germline CDR1 is SGHRS and CDR2 is YFSETQ. The V end was cut by 4 bases, the J end by 4 bases, with 11 bases between. This CDR3 has 13 amino acids. CDR3: CASSIQTGTEAFF. The CDR3 DNA is TGCGCCAGCAGCATACAAACGGGCACTGAAGCTTTCTTT.